This T cell receptor (beta chain) was identified in a study of response to subunit inactivated influenza vaccine (dated by TCRdb to the late 2010s). Background on the whole study: Deep quantitative profiling of the T cell receptor repertoire was used in the study to follow responses to a trivalent subunit inactivated influenza vaccine. Paper-wide results and their limitations: The authors proposed that each seasonal influenza vaccination may bring in only a limited number of new T cells.

Measured from the cysteine to the phenylalanine, the CDR3 is 12 residues long. Only the CDR3 region is kept as DNA, spanning 36 bases read in frame from base 1. Taken from the germline V gene, the CDR1 and CDR2 loops are SQVTM and ANQGSEA. V and J lose 6 bases and 0 bases, and a span of 9 bases separates them. The library was made by RT-PCR. Sequencing took place on an Illumina HiSeq 2500. TCRdb trimmed the raw reads at Q25, called clones with MiXCR and kept productive beta chains. Rows matching on CDR3 protein sequence are summarized as one entry with the most common DNA and genes. Across this sample there are about 650,000 distinct CDR3 sequences, with about a sixth seen only once. The ten largest clones capture around a tenth of the sample. In the case of this clonotype: This receptor's antigen is unknown. No base quality information exists; no much larger clone differs at one position.

This TCR came from a man aged 50 to 59 who received an inactivated influenza vaccine. Donor details come from another sample of the same person, matched by shared clones. The specimen comprised PBMCs from blood, sampled roughly 12 days after vaccination. Recombination connected TRBV29-1 to TRBJ2-7; TRBD1 is a possible D gene, resting on 5 matching bases. The CDR3: CSVRQSSYEQYF. The DNA sequence reads TGCAGCGTACGACAGAGCTCCTACGAGCAGTACTTC.